This T cell receptor (beta chain) was documented in a study of blood T cell repertoires in COVID-19. Overall study: The samples span acute and convalescent COVID-19 from the United States, Italy and Spain.

V lost 4 bases and J lost 6; bases outside the gene matches: 3. The CDR3 length is 14 residues. The germline gives CDR1 LGHDT, CDR2 YNNKEL (reference sequence). Cohorts were determined from participant-reported clinical history. Symptom resolution, clearance, or two negative PCRs marked the recovered donors of Cohort 3. Profiled with immunoSEQ multiplex PCR; TCRdb holds only in-frame clones, not every one. The top ten hold approximately 2% of the sample, which has hundreds of thousands of clones, 90% to 95% seen once. This sequence joins TRBV3-1 (or the pseudogene TRBV3-2) and TRBJ1-6; TRBD1 matches at 7 bases. This sequence was found in a woman in her late teens or twenties who had recovered from COVID-19. Sequenced: PBMCs or T cells enriched from blood (not recorded which). CDR3 region: CASSRDRANSPLHF. The CDR3, as DNA: TGTGCCAGCAGCCGTGACAGGGCTAATTCACCCCTCCACTTT.